The present TCR beta chain was sequenced within a study of T cell changes during pregnancy in multiple sclerosis. The method was immunoSEQ multiplex PCR; TCRdb's version includes in-frame clones alone and lacks a portion of them. This sample has fewer than 75,000 clones, with 91% found just once. Germline V gives CDR1 KGHSH, CDR2 LQKENI. The CDR3 loop spans 19 amino acids. Trimming removed 6 bases at V and 3 bases at J, with 26 bases between. The starting material was peripheral blood, obtained after pregnancy. The clonotype originates from a female donor in good health, enrolled as a control in a pregnancy study. The rearrangement joins TRBV18 to TRBJ2-2, with D possibly TRBD1 on 5 matching bases. CDR3 DNA sequence: TGTGCCAGCTCCCCCAACCCCTTTCAAGGGGCGGATGACACCGGGGAGCTGTTTTTT. It yields the protein CASSPNPFQGADDTGELFF.